These 4 T cell receptor beta chains came from one sample sequenced in a study of blood T cells in healthy people across ages. Combining a sample-barcoded 5' primer with a J-beta primer mix, a second PCR ran for roughly 7 to 12 cycles. Each CDR3 protein is one row after TCRdb ran MiXCR on the 5' RACE reads. The sample yields 1.5 million to 1.8 million distinct CDR3 sequences, about 42% seen once. The sample comprised blood. The receptors originated from a woman aged 18-30 years in good health.

V and J are TRBV20-1 and TRBJ1-5, with D possibly being TRBD1 (5 bases). The CDR3 contains 14 residues. Germline V gene data show CDR1 as DFQATT and CDR2 as SNEGSKA (reference sequence). The V end was cut by 6 bases, the J end by 4 bases, with 16 bases between. The CDR3 protein is CSARPTGENQPQHF. The CDR3 DNA is TGCAGTGCCCGCCCTACGGGGGAAAATCAGCCCCAGCATTTT.

This clonotype was seen a handful of times. CDR3 sequence reads: CASSLEGKGFLNTQYF. The CDR3 DNA reads TGTGCCAGCAGCTTGGAAGGGAAAGGGTTTTTAAATACGCAGTATTTT. This sequence joins TRBV5-5 and TRBJ2-3, with D unresolved. Trimming removed 0 bases from V and 7 bases from J, with 18 bases in between. Germline V gives CDR1 SGHKS, CDR2 YYEKEE (reference sequence). The CDR3 contains 16 residues. Full variable domain (remainder filled in from reference TRBV5-5 and TRBJ2-3): DAGVTQSPTHLIKTRGQQVTLRCSPISGHKSVSWYQQVLGQGPQFIFQYYEKEERGRGNFPDRFSARQFPNYSSELNVNALLLGDSALYLCASSLEGKGFLNTQYFGPGTRLTVL.

This clonotype has only a few counts. J is TRBJ2-7 and V is TRBV11-2; 9 bases align to TRBD2. The CDR3 runs 16 residues. V shed 5 bases and J 3 bases; nucleotides not matched to a gene: 11. Germline V lookup: CDR1 SGHAT, CDR2 FQNNGV. CDR3 loop: CASSAILAGIIYEQYF. The CDR3, as DNA: TGTGCCAGCAGCGCCATTCTAGCGGGGATTATCTACGAGCAGTACTTC.

This clonotype came up a few times. The V gene is TRBV10-3, the J gene TRBJ2-1; 12 bases agree with TRBD1. V lost 8 bases and J lost 8; bases outside the gene matches: 13. This CDR3 is 16 amino acids long. The germline V gene has CDR1 ENHRY and CDR2 SYGVKD. This chain's CDR3 is CAIAKVGTGGWHEQFF. CDR3 DNA sequence: TGTGCCATCGCAAAAGTAGGGACAGGGGGCTGGCATGAGCAGTTCTTC.